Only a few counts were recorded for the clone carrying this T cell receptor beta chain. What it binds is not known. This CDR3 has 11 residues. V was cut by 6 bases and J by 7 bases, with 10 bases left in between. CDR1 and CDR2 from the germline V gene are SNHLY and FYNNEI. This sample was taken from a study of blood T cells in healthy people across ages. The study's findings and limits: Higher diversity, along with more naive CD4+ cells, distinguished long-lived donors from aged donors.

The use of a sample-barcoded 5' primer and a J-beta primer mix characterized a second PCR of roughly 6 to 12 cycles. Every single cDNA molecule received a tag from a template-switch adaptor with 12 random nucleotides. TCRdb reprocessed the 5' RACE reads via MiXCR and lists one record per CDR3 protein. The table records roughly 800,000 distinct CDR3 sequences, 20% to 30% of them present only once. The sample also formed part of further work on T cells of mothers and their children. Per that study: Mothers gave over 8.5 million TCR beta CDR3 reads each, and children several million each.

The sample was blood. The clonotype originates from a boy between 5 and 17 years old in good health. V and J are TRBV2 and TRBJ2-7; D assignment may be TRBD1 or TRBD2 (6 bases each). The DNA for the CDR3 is TGTGCCAGCAGACTAGGGGGGGAGCAGTACTTC. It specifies CASRLGGEQYF. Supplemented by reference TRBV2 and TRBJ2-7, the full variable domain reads EPEVTQTPSHQVTQMGQEVILRCVPISNHLYFYWYRQILGQKVEFLVSFYNNEISEKSEIFDDQFSVERPDGSNFTLKIRSTKLEDSAMYFCASRLGGEQYFGPGTRLTVT.